Given below is one TCR beta chain in context. This clone was observed a few times. Its antigen is not yet known. Base qualities are missing; no much larger clone stands one base away. Library prep was done by the immunoSEQ multiplex PCR assay. A mixture of 60 forward primers for TCR Vbeta segments and 13 reverse primers for TCR Jbeta segments was used in the multiplex PCR. The CDR3 region of rearranged TCR beta genes was amplified from genomic DNA by a multiplex PCR assay. Amplified TCR beta libraries were sequenced as 87-base-pair reads on the Illumina HiSeq System. Per the original workflow: In a later analysis, approximately 74 million unique TCR beta chains were counted across the 500 to 850 repertoires, and some 10 million of these chains were shared by at least two donors. A nearest-neighbor algorithm error-corrected the raw reads and collapsed the reads into unique sequences, merging closely related sequences to remove PCR and sequencing errors. Alignment of CDR3 sequences to IMGT reference sequences was used to assign V, D and J gene segments. For a sequence to be retained, a match of at least six nucleotides was required to both a V gene segment and a J gene segment. A rearrangement counted as productive if the CDR3 had no stop codons and remained in frame with V and J, and every other rearrangement counted as non-productive. Following IMGT convention, CDR3 was defined as the stretch from the second conserved V-encoded cysteine up to the conserved J-encoded phenylalanine. In an earlier analysis of more than 550 of the donors, sequences lacking an unambiguous match to a single V gene segment were excluded. In an earlier analysis of approximately 590 of the donors, V segments were called functional above 56.7% productive rearrangements and were called segregating when the between-donor standard deviation exceeded 5%. A statistical classification framework was built for diagnosing cytomegalovirus status from the catalog of TCR beta chain sequences. A later analysis assigned V and J genes by comparing TCR nucleotide sequences with IMGT/GENE-DB human TR gene sequences. The TCRdist pipeline was used in a later analysis to assign CDR3 sequences and most-parsimonious VDJ recombination scenarios. In a later analysis, each TCR beta chain was defined by its CDR3 amino acid sequence together with its V-gene family, and reads lacking a unique V-gene family were excluded. A later analysis removed over 500 highly shared, low-generation-probability nucleotide sequences to deal with suspected cross-contamination and a sequencing artifact. In a later analysis, a clonal expansion index for each public chain was calculated from normalized within-repertoire ranks of inferred template counts. A later analysis computed generation probabilities with a VDJ recombination model fitted to out-of-frame rearrangements, and checked the results against IGoR. Hypergeometric tests were used in a later analysis to score TCR-TCR, TCR-HLA and TCR-CMV co-occurrence, with a repertoire-size bias correction applied to the TCR pairs. False discovery rates were estimated in a later analysis by permuting HLA or CMV assignments 20 times. In a later analysis, co-occurring TCRs were grouped using DBSCAN, with TCRdist sequence similarity added in when clustering inside HLA-allele-positive subsets. Repertoires with fewer than 30,000 or more than 120,000 public chains were left out of co-occurrence clustering, as were five repertoires with anomalous nucleotide sharing. Not all clones reach the TCRdb copy of this immuneACCESS table, which keeps in-frame sequences only. Checked studies attribute under half of the gap to unresolved V genes and leave the rest unexplained. That table furnishes V, J and clone size, whereas the DNA furnished D and trimming. The sample contains about 200,000 clones, less than 85% of them found a single time. 0.6% to 0.65% of the sample is held by the ten biggest clonotypes.

The germline V gene provides CDR1 MNHEY and CDR2 SVGAGI. Including cysteine and phenylalanine, the CDR3 has 16 amino acids. The entry retains the CDR3 DNA only, 48 bases that are in frame from base 1. V is cut by 0 bases and J by 2 bases, and the space between the germline ends is 13 bases. The cohort consisted of hundreds of healthy bone marrow donors. Cohort members were all nominally healthy when sampled, although unrecorded immune exposures were likely present. The donor tested CMV seronegative and was one of the 352 seronegative cohort members. A peripheral blood sample was collected from each donor, and TCR beta sequencing was performed on peripheral blood mononuclear cells. The Qiagen DNeasy Blood Extraction Kit was used to extract genomic DNA from the blood cell samples. This entry is derived from a study of cytomegalovirus exposure and HLA in healthy donors (dated 2017 in TCRdb). General notes on the study: According to an earlier analysis of 550 to 750 of the donors, 150 million to 200 million T cells yielded 120 million or so unique TCR beta sequences and 276 Gb of sequence data. The T cell repertoires of under 700 subjects were profiled by immunosequencing and related to cytomegalovirus serostatus. The study combined high-throughput TCR immunosequencing, statistical association of individual TCRs with disease status, and machine learning to predict cytomegalovirus infection status. Rather than drawing on any new phenotypic data, the later analysis identified candidate immune exposures from TCR beta sequences and the way those sequences occurred across donors. Donor age, sex, ethnicity and CMV serostatus were collected together with the repertoire data. The number of donors typed differed by locus, with roughly 620-630 for A, B, C, DRB1 and DQB1, around 560 for DQA1, nearly 610 for DPA1, and 400 to 490 for DPB1. The study aimed to test whether cataloging public T cell receptors could reveal signatures of past pathogen exposure. To study patterns of TCR occurrence, a later analysis re-analyzed previously published TCR beta repertoires from around 660 donors and added high-resolution HLA genotyping. A separate validation cohort of roughly 130 different subjects was used in addition to the 666-subject first cohort. Because of strong linkage in the cohort, five DR-DQ haplotypes were treated as single units for association and clustering. An early release that covered some 630 HLA-typed donors contained approximately 300 gigabases of sequencing data and 70 million to 100 million unique TCR sequences. In an earlier analysis of 587 of the donors, high-throughput TCR beta sequencing was used to judge whether each TCR beta V gene segment behaved as functional or pseudogenic. In a later genetic analysis, genome-wide SNP genotypes for about three fifths of the roughly 670 donors were used, and that subset was treated as a discovery cohort. Every repertoire in the discovery cohort had been generated on one and the same sequencing platform. Across some 400 genotyped donors of the cohort, an average of roughly 250,000 unique TCR beta nucleotide sequences per donor were sequenced, and roughly a sixth of those sequences were non-productive. HLA typing included class I and class II loci at four-digit resolution. Among the approximately 400 genotyped donors, about 83% belonged to the genetic ancestry cluster associated with self-reported Caucasian donors. Study-wide conclusions, independent of this receptor: When HLA alleles, especially DR and DQ, strongly co-occurred, attributing TCR associations to individual alleles was difficult. In a later genetic analysis, a missense DCLRE1C variant was associated with V-gene and J-gene trimming of TCR beta chains, and the association was replicated in an independent cohort. The classifier was reported to diagnose cytomegalovirus status with high specificity and sensitivity in both the original and validation cohorts. In a later analysis, HLA-associated TCR beta chains were found to be more clonally expanded and to have lower generation probabilities than equally common non-associated chains. According to a later analysis, most CMV-associated TCR beta chains appeared to be HLA-restricted, and the HLA associations seemed to be driven largely by CMV exposure. While some public TCRs were present in many individuals, most TCR sequences turned up only very rarely across donors. In a later analysis, about 16,000 TCR beta sequences were associated with specific HLA alleles at a false discovery rate of 0.05. CMV serostatus was the only immune exposure information available for the cohort. Correlated functional status among segregating V segments might reflect linkage disequilibrium, but an unknown experimental factor could not be ruled out. A total of 164 TCR beta chains were listed by the study as associated with cytomegalovirus. Presence/absence analyses assumed roughly uniform sequencing depth across donors, an assumption that may not hold. In an earlier analysis of 500 to 650 of the donors, most TCR beta V segments appeared in productive rearrangements about 90% or about 30% of the time, broadly matching IMGT annotations. In a later genetic analysis, fewer N-insertions in productive TCRs were reported among donors in an Asian-associated ancestry cluster than the roughly 700-donor mean. The cohort was sequenced for TCR beta chains only, and without alpha or paired-chain data the features that could be detected were limited. Because counts were too low, 15 to 20 rarely observed V segments, including chromosome 9 orphons, were excluded from the earlier analysis of around 590 of the donors. The sequencing pipeline was judged likely to have produced a cluster of highly shared sequence variants as a technical artifact. Because some donors lacked HLA typing at each locus, the association tests relied only on the typed subset. A further reported finding was that TCR beta sequences accurately predicted the HLA-A and HLA-B alleles for most subjects in the first cohort. In vitro tests confirmed that a few of the cytomegalovirus-associated TCR beta chains recognize cytomegalovirus antigens. Some IMGT-functional V segments, including TRBV6-2 and TRBV6-3, could not be told apart with the 87-base-pair reads, so those segments were excluded. It was suggested by the authors that the approach could potentially be generalized to other disease states and immunological phenotypes. In a later analysis, several top co-occurrence clusters were reported to appear linked to parvovirus B19, influenza, CMV and Epstein-Barr virus. In a later analysis, the rate of TCR association differed among HLA loci, with DRB1 alleles having the most associated TCRs and HLA-C alleles having the fewest.

Recombination joined TRBV6-5 with TRBJ2-5, with no confident D gene call. Sequenced sample: PBMCs. This receptor was identified in a man younger than 30 in good health and CMV-seronegative. At the DNA level, the sequence is TGTGCCAGCAGTTACTCGATACAGACCTTTCAAGAGACCCAGTACTTC. Its amino acids are CASSYSIQTFQETQYF.